This T cell receptor beta chain was profiled in a study of cytomegalovirus exposure and HLA in healthy donors. This clone has a handful of counts. What it binds is not known. PCR primers comprised 60 Vbeta and 13 Jbeta primers. Assay used: immunoSEQ multiplex PCR; TCRdb lists only in-frame clones, some missing. The repertoire consists of some 70,000 clones, with just over 75% occurring once and the leading ten covering less than 7.5%. Study-level results: A later look showed TCR association rates differing by HLA locus, highest for DRB1 and lowest for HLA-C.

Material: PBMCs. The TCR originated in a man between 45 and 60 years old in good health and CMV-seronegative.

CDR3 amino acids: CASSIRQGPTEAFF. The DNA of the CDR3 is TGTGCCAGTAGTATCAGACAGGGACCGACTGAAGCTTTCTTT. The V call is TRBV19, the J call TRBJ1-1; 7 positions agree with TRBD1. V lost 3 bases to trimming and J lost 5 bases; unmatched junction nucleotides: 6. The CDR3 length is 14 residues. In germline, CDR1 is LNHDA, CDR2 SQIVND (reference sequence).